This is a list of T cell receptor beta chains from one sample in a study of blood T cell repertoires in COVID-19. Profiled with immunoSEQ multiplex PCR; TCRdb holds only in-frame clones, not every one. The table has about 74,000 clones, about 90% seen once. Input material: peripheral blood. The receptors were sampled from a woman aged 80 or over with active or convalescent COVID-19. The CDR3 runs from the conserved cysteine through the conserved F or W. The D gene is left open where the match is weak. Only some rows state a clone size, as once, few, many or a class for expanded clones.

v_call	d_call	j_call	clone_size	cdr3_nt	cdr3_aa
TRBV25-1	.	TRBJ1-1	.	TGTGCCAGCAGTGAGAGGTCCAGTGGTGAAGCTTTCTTT	CASSERSSGEAFF
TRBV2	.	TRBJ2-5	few	TGTGCCAGCAGCACGACAGGTGGGGAGACCCAGTACTTC	CASSTTGGETQYF
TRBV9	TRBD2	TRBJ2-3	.	TGTGCCAGCGGGGAGACTAGCGGGATCACAGATACGCAGTATTTT	CASGETSGITDTQYF
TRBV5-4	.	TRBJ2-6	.	TGTGCCAGCAGTCTGCAGCGCTCTGGGGCCAACGTCCTGACTTTC	CASSLQRSGANVLTF
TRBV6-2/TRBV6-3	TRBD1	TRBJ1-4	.	TGTGCCAGCAGTACCGCCGGACAGGGTCATTCAACTAATGAAAAACTGTTTTTT	CASSTAGQGHSTNEKLFF
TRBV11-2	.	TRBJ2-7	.	TGTGCCAGCAGCCAAACTAATGGCGGCACCTCCTCCTACGAGCAGTACTTC	CASSQTNGGTSSYEQYF
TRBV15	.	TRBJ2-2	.	TGTGCCACCAGACACGTACAGGGTTACACCGGGGAGCTGTTTTTT	CATRHVQGYTGELFF
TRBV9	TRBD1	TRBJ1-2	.	TGTGCCAGCAGCGTAGAGGGCAGGGGGCTAGAGGGCTACACCTTC	CASSVEGRGLEGYTF
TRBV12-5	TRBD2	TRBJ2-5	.	TGTGCTAGTTTACTAGCGGGGGTTGAGACCCAGTACTTC	CASLLAGVETQYF
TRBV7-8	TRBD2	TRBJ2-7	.	TGTGCCAGCAGCGTGCGGACTAGCGGGCTCTACGAGCAGTACTTC	CASSVRTSGLYEQYF
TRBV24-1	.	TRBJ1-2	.	TGTGCCACCAGTGACAGGACCGCTCGAGGACTCACCTTC	CATSDRTARGLTF
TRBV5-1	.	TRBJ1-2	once	TGCGCCAGCAACTTGAATGGGGGGGCTAACTATGGCTACACCTTC	CASNLNGGANYGYTF
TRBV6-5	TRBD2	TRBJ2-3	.	TGTGCCAGCAGCCGTAGCGGGAGGGGCACAGATACGCAGTATTTT	CASSRSGRGTDTQYF
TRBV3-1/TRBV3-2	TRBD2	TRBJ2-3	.	TGTGCCAGCAGCCCGGGACTAGCGGTCACAGATACGCAGTATTTT	CASSPGLAVTDTQYF
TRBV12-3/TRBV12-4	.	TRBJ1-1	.	TGTGCCAGCAGTCAGAGAGGGGGGGCTGCAGCTTTCTTT	CASSQRGGAAAFF
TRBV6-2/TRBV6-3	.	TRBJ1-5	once	TGTGCCAGCAGTTATTTAGCTCAGCCCCAGCATTTT	CASSYLAQPQHF
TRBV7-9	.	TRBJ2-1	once	TGTGCCAGCAGTCTACGTGGCGGCAATGAGCAGTTCTTC	CASSLRGGNEQFF
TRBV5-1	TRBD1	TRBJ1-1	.	TGCGCCAGCAGCCCAACAGGGGTCCCGAACACTGAAGCTTTCTTT	CASSPTGVPNTEAFF
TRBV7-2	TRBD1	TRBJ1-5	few	TGTGCCAGCAGCTTCGGACAGGGGCAGGTTCAGCCCCAGCATTTT	CASSFGQGQVQPQHF
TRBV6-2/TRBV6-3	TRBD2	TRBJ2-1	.	TGTGCCAGCAGTTCCCGACTAGCGGGGGCCTACAATGAGCAGTTCTTC	CASSSRLAGAYNEQFF
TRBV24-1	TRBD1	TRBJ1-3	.	TGTGCCACCAGTGATCCCTCCGTGTCGGACAGGGTATATTTT	CATSDPSVSDRVYF
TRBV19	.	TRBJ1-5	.	TGTGCCAGTAGTATTGGAGGGGACAGCAATCAGCCCCAGCATTTT	CASSIGGDSNQPQHF
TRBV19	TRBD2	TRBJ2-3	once	TGTGCCAGTACCCCAGCGGGAGGAGGGGAAGATACGCAGTATTTT	CASTPAGGGEDTQYF
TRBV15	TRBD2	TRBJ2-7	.	TGTGCCACCAGCAGAGGTAGCGGGAGTATCTACGAGCAGTACTTC	CATSRGSGSIYEQYF
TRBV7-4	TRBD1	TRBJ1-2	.	TGTGCCAGCAGCTTTCTCCTCCGGGACAGATACGAGCCTTACCACTATGGCTACACCTTC	CASSFLLRDRYEPYHYGYTF
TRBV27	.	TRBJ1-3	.	TGTGCCAGCAGACCCATGACAGGACTGAAAGGAAACACCATATATTTT	CASRPMTGLKGNTIYF
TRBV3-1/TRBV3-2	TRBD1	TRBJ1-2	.	TGTGCCAGCAGCCAAGAAAAACAGGGGGCAGATGGCTACACCTTC	CASSQEKQGADGYTF
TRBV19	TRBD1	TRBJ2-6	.	TGTGCCAGTAGTAGCCTCGACAGGGAGCCTGGGGCCAACGTCCTGACTTTC	CASSSLDREPGANVLTF
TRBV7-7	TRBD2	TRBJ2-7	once	TGTGCTAGCAGCTTAGCGGGAGACGAGCAGTACTTC	CASSLAGDEQYF
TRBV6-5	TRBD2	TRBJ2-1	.	TGTGCCAGCAAGGTTAGCGGGAGCTCCTACAATGAGCAGTTCTTC	CASKVSGSSYNEQFF
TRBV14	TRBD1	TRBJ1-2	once	TGTGCCAGCAGTTTAGGGACAGTCAGTGGCTACACCTTC	CASSLGTVSGYTF
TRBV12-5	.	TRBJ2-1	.	TGTGCTAGTGGTCCCGGGGTAGGGTCGGGCTCCTACAATGAGCAGTTCTTC	CASGPGVGSGSYNEQFF
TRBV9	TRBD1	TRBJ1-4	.	TGTGCCAGCAGCGTAGCTCGGGATGTTGGGACAGGGACCAATGAAAAACTGTTTTTT	CASSVARDVGTGTNEKLFF
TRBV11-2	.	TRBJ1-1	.	TGTGCCAGCAGCTTAGATTCCAGGGGATTGGGCACTGAAGCTTTCTTT	CASSLDSRGLGTEAFF
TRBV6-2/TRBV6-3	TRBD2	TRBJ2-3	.	TGTGCCAGCAGTTCGGTTTTTGGCGGGGGGAGGACAGATACGCAGTATTTT	CASSSVFGGGRTDTQYF
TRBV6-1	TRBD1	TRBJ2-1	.	TGTGCCAGCAGTGAAAACAGGGGGTTTGGTGAGCAGTTCTTC	CASSENRGFGEQFF
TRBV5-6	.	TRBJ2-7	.	TGTGCCAGCAGCTTGATCCGGCCTAGACAGGTCAGCGGCGAGCAGTACTTC	CASSLIRPRQVSGEQYF
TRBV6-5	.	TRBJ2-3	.	TGTGCCAGCAGTAGGCCGACTTCACCCACAGATACGCAGTATTTT	CASSRPTSPTDTQYF
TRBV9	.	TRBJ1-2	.	TGTGCCAGCAGCGTAGGCCAGACTTATGGCTACACCTTC	CASSVGQTYGYTF
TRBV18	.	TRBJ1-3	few	TGTGCCAGCTCACCACTGCCCCAGGGAACCGGGGGGAACACCATATATTTT	CASSPLPQGTGGNTIYF
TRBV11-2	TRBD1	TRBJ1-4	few	TGTGCCAGCAGCCCCCGGGAGGGGGCAGCTAATGAAAAACTGTTTTTT	CASSPREGAANEKLFF
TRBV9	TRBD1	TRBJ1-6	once	TGTGCCAGCAGCGCCGGACAGGGGGAGAATTCACCCCTCCACTTT	CASSAGQGENSPLHF
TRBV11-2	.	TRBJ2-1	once	TGTGCCAGCAGCTTAGGGGGACTCTGGTTGCAGTTCTTC	CASSLGGLWLQFF
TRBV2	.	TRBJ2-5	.	TGTGCCACCCGGGAGATGGGCGGGCCCCAAGAGACCCAGTACTTC	CATREMGGPQETQYF
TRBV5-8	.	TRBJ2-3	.	TGTGCCAGCAGCACCAGGACGGGAGAATGGGATACGCAGTATTTT	CASSTRTGEWDTQYF
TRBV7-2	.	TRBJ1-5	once	TGTGCCAGCAGCTTATACAATCAGCCCCAGCATTTT	CASSLYNQPQHF
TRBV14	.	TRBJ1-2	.	TGTGCCAGCAGCCAAACAGACAGGAACCTCTATGGCTACACCTTC	CASSQTDRNLYGYTF
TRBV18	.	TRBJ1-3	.	TGTGCCAGCTCACCGCAGGGGCTAAACACCATATATTTT	CASSPQGLNTIYF
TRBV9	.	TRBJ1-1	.	TGTGCCAGCACGCCCCGGACTTCCAGCTCTGAAGCTTTCTTT	CASTPRTSSSEAFF
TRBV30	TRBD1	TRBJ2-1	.	TGTGCCTGGAGCGACAGGGGGCTTTTCTTC	CAWSDRGLFF
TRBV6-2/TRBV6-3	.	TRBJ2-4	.	TGTGCCAGCAGCCGAGGATCTTTCGCCAAAAACATTCAGTACTTC	CASSRGSFAKNIQYF
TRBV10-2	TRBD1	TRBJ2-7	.	TGCGCCAGCAGTGAGAGGACAGGGGGCGTAAACGAGCAGTACTTC	CASSERTGGVNEQYF
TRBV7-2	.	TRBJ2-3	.	TGTGCCAGCAGGCCCAACAGGGGCACAGATACGCAGTATTTT	CASRPNRGTDTQYF
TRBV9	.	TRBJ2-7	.	TGTGCCAGCAGCGTAGACCCCCCGGGAGAGCAGTACTTC	CASSVDPPGEQYF
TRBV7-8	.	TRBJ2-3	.	TGTGCCAGCAGCTTGGGCCTCCGGGGAGCGTCTAGCACAGATACGCAGTATTTT	CASSLGLRGASSTDTQYF
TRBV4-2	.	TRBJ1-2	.	TGTGCCAGCAGCCAAGATTTGGACAGCCTTGGCTACACCTTC	CASSQDLDSLGYTF
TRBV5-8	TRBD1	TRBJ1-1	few	TGTGCCAGCCCTACCGGGACAGGGGTCCCTCTAACTGAAGCTTTCTTT	CASPTGTGVPLTEAFF
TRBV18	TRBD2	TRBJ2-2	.	TGTGCCAGCTCACGACTAGCGGGAGACTCCACCGGGGAGCTGTTTTTT	CASSRLAGDSTGELFF
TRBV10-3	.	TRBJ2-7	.	TGTGCCATCAGTGAGTCCCAGGGAGGACTAAGCTCCTACGAGCAGTACTTC	CAISESQGGLSSYEQYF